This T cell receptor beta chain was sequenced in a study of tumor-infiltrating lymphocytes in primary liver carcinoma. Background on the study: Donors underwent surgery for histopathologically diagnosed primary liver carcinoma. Sequencing of the samples generated roughly 3.5 to 7.5 million productive TCRbeta reads, with similar yields across tissue types. Study-level points and caveats: In tumor-adjacent and tumor-blood pairs, overlap was lower than in tumor region pairs.

Starting from approximately 500 ng of total RNA, TCR beta cDNA was produced with a primer in the constant region. Three-round nested multiplex PCR performed with slightly modified ARM-PCR produced the TCR beta libraries. TCRdb analysed the multiplex PCR reads with MiXCR anew, one entry per CDR3 protein. The data hold roughly 330,000 distinct CDR3 sequences, with less than 70% observed a single time. A word on this clonotype: Its antigen is undetermined. Compared with germline, one end of the junction differs, possibly owing to a read error.

Germline DNA was extracted too, while blood RNA derived from unsorted whole blood. Sample: peripheral blood. The TCR was taken from a man in his forties or fifties with primary liver carcinoma and hepatitis B virus infection.

The CDR3 DNA follows: TGTGCCAGCAGCTCATCGGTCTTCCAGCCCCACCATTTT. Protein: CASSSSVFQPHHF. V gene TRBV11-2 combines with J gene TRBJ1-5, with D hard to call. This CDR3 contains 13 residues. Germline V gives CDR1 SGHAT, CDR2 FQNNGV.